This T cell receptor beta chain is drawn from a study of blood T cells in healthy people across ages. A second about 7 to 12 cycle PCR used barcoded and J-beta primers. All samples yielded 3 million or more CDR3-containing paired-end reads. TCRdb re-called the 5' RACE reads through MiXCR, storing one row per CDR3 protein. The sample holds some 1.1 million distinct CDR3 sequences, less than 45% seen once. Regarding this clonotype: One end of the junction fails to match germline, which may point to a read error.

Each of the donors had roughly 9.7 milliliters of peripheral blood drawn into EDTA-treated Vacutainer tubes. This CDR3 comprises 13 residues. CDR1 SGHTA and CDR2 FQGNSA come from the germline V gene. V gene TRBV7-2 combines with J gene TRBJ2-5; D is unresolved. The specimen was blood. The receptor was derived from a man between 18 and 35 years old in good health. CDR3 in DNA: TGTGCCGGCAGCCCCGATTATTCAGAGACCCAGTACTTC. This sequence encodes CAGSPDYSETQYF.